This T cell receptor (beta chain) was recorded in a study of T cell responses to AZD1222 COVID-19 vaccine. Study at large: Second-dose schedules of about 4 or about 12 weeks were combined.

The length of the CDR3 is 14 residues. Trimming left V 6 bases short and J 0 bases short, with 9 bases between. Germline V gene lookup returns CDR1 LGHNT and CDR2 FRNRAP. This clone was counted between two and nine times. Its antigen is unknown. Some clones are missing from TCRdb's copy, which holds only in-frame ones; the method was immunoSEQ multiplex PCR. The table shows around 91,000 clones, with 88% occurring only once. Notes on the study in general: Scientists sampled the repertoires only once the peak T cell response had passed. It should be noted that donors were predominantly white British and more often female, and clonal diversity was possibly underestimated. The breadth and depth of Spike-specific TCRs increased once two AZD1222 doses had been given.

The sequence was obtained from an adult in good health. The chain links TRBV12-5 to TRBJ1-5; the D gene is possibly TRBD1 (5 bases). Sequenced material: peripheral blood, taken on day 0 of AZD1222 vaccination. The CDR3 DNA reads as TGTGCTAGTGGGGCGGGGGATAGCAATCAGCCCCAGCATTTT. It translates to CASGAGDSNQPQHF.